This TCR beta chain was sequenced during a study of blood T cell repertoires in COVID-19. Study-wide background: Samples of COVID-19 (acute and convalescent) were obtained from the United States, Italy and Spain. T cells, B-cell-depleted T cells, or PBMCs supplied cDNA or gDNA.

The V end was cut by 3 bases, the J end by 3 bases, with 8 bases between. There are 14 residues in the CDR3. Germline V gives CDR1 KGHSH, CDR2 LQKENI. Original data processing: Reference gene primer amplification in the assay estimated nucleated cell counts. The repertoire was sequenced with immunoSEQ multiplex PCR; TCRdb's copy has only in-frame clones and lacks some. V, J and clone size are taken as reported in that table, and D and trimming were inferred from the DNA itself. The repertoire holds some 320,000 clones, with roughly 88% as singletons. This clone was found once. The chain combines TRBV18 with TRBJ2-2; possibly TRBD2 for D (5 bases). The sequence was collected from a young woman who had recovered from COVID-19. The sample comprised peripheral blood. The CDR3 sequence is CASSPTRDTGELFF. In DNA, the CDR3 is TGTGCCAGCTCACCTACTAGAGACACCGGGGAGCTGTTTTTT.